Here is one T cell receptor beta chain with its context. Its specificity is not known. The data derive from a study of cytomegalovirus exposure and HLA in healthy donors. The germline V gene has CDR1 MNHEY and CDR2 SVGAGI. CDR3 length: 16 amino acids. The PCR had 60 Vbeta and 13 Jbeta primers. Per the study methods: Roughly 81 million unique TCR beta chains, some 11 million shared, were counted in a later analysis. Repertoires were generated with immunoSEQ multiplex PCR, while TCRdb's copy carries only in-frame clones and drops some. From that table come the V and J calls and clone size; the DNA was used to work out D and trimming. This sample has more than 110,000 clones, with roughly 76% found just once. Study conclusions and caveats: Prediction of most subjects' HLA-A and HLA-B alleles by TCR beta sequences was reportedly accurate. A prior analysis recorded that most TCR beta V segments were productive about 90% or about 30% of the time.

The source is a man between 18 and 35 years old in good health and CMV-seronegative. The chain combines TRBV6-5 with TRBJ2-5; 7 nucleotides agree with TRBD1. TRBJ2-7 matches the DNA end more closely, so the J call is doubtful. The sequenced sample consisted of PBMCs. The CDR3 loop is CASSYSGDSPSYEQYF. The CDR3, as DNA: TGTGCCAGCAGTTACTCCGGGGACAGTCCCTCCTACGAGCAGTACTTC.